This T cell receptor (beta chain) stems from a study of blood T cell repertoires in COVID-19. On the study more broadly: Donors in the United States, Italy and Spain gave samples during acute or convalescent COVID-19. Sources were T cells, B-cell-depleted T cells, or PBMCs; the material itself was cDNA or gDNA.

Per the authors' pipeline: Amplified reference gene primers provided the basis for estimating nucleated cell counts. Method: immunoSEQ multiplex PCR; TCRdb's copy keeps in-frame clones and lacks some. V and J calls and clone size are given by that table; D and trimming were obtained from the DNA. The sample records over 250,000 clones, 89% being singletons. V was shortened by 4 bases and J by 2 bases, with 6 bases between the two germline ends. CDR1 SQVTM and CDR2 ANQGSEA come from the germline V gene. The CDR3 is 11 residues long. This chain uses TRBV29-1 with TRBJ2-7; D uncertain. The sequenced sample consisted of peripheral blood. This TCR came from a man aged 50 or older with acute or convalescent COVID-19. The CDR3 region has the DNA TGCAGCGTTGTAGTAGCCTACGAGCAGTACTTC. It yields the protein CSVVVAYEQYF.